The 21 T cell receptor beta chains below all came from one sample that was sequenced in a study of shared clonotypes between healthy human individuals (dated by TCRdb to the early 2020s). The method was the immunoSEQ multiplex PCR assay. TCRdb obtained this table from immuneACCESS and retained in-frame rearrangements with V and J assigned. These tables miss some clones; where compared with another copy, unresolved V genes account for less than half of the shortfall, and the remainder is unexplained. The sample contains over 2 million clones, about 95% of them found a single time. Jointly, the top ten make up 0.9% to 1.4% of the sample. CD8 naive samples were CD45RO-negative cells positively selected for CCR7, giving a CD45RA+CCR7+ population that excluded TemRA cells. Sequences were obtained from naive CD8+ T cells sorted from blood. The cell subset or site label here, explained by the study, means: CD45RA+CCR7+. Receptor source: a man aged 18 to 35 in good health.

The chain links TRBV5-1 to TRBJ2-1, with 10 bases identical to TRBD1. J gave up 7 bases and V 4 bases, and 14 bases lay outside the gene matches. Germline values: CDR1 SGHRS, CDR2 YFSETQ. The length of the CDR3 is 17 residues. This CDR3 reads CASSIDLQGQGWNEQFF. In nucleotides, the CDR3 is TGCGCCAGCAGCATAGACCTACAGGGACAGGGGTGGAATGAGCAGTTCTTC.

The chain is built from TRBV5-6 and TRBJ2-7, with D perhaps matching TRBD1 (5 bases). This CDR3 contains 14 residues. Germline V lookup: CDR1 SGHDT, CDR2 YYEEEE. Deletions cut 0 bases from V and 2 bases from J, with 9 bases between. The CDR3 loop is CASSLGGMAYEQYF. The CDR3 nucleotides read TGTGCCAGCAGCTTGGGGGGCATGGCCTACGAGCAGTACTTC.

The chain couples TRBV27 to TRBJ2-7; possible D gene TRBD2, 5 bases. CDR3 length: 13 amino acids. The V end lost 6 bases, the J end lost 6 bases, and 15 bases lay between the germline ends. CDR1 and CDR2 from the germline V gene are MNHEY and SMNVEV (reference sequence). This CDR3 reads CASRAALAGEQYF. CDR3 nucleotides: TGTGCCAGCAGGGCCGCCCTAGCAGGCGAGCAGTACTTC.

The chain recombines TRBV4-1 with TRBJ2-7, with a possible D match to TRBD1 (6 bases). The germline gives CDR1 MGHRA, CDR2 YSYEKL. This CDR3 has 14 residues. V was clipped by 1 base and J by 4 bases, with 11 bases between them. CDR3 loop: CASSQGGHNYEQYF. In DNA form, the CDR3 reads TGCGCCAGCAGCCAAGGGGGACATAATTACGAGCAGTACTTC.

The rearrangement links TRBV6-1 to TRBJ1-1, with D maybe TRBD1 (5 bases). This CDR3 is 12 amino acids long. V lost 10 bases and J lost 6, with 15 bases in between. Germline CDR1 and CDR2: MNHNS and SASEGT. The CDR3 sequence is CATWMGTPEAFF. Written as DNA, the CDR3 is TGTGCCACTTGGATGGGGACCCCTGAAGCTTTCTTT.

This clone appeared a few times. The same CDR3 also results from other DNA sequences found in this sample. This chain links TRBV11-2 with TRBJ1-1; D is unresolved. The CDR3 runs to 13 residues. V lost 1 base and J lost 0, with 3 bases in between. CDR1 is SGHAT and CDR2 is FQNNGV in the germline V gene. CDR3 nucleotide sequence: TGTGCCAGCAGCTTAGGAGTGAACACTGAAGCTTTCTTT. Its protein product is CASSLGVNTEAFF.

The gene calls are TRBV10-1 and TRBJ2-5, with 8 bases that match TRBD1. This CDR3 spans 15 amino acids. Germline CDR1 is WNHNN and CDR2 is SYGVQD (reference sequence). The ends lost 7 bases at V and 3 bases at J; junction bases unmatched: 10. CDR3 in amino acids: CASTMGQEEEETQYF. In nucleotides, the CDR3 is TGCGCCAGCACTATGGGACAGGAAGAGGAAGAGACCCAGTACTTC.

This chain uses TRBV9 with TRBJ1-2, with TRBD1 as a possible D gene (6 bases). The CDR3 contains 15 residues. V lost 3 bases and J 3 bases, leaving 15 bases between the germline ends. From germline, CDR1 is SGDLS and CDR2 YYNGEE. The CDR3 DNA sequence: TGTGCCAGCAGCGAGGGGTGGCAGGGGTACTATGGCTACACCTTC. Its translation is CASSEGWQGYYGYTF.

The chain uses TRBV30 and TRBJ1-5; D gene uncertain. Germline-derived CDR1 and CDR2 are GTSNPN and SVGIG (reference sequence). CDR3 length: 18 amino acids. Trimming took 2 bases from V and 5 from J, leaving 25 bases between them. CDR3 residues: CAWSRIPSCPRFHQPQHF. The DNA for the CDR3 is TGTGCCTGGAGTCGCATTCCCAGTTGCCCGCGTTTCCATCAGCCCCAGCATTTT.

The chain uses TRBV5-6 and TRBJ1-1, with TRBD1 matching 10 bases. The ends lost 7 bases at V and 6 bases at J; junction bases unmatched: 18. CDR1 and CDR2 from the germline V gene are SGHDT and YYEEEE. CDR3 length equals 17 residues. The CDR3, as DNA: TGTGCCAGCTCCTCCGGGACAGGGGTCCCCGGTGGGCCTGAAGCTTTCTTT. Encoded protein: CASSSGTGVPGGPEAFF.

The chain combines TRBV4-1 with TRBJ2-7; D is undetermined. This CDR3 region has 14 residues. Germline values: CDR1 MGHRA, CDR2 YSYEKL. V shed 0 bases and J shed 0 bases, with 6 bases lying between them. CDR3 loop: CASSQDFSSYEQYF. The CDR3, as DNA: TGCGCCAGCAGCCAAGATTTCAGCTCCTACGAGCAGTACTTC.

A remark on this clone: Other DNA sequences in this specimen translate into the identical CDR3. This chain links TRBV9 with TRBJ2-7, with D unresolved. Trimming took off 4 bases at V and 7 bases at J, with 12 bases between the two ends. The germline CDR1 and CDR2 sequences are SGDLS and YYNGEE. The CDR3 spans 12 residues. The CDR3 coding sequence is TGTGCCAGCAGCCCCGGCGGTGGGGAGCAGTACTTC. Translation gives CASSPGGGEQYF.

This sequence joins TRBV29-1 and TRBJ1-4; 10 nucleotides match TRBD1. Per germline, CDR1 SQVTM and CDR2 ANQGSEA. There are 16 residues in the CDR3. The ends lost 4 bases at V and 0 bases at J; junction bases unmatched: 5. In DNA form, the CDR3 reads TGCAGCGTTGGGGGGGACAGGGGCGCAACTAATGAAAAACTGTTTTTT. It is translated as CSVGGDRGATNEKLFF.

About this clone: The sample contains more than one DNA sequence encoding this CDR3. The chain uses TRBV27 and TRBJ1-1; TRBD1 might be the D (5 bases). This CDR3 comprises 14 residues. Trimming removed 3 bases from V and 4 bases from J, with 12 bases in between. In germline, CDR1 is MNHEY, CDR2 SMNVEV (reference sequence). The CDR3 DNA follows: TGTGCCAGCAGTTTGGCCGGGGCGGGCACTGAAGCTTTCTTT. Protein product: CASSLAGAGTEAFF.

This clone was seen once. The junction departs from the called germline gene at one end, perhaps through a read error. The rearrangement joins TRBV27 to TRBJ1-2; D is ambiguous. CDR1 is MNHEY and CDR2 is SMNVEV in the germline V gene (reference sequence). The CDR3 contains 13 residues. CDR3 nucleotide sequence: TGTGCCAGCAGTTTATCGGGCAGCGCCTTGGTTTTGTTC. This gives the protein CASSLSGSALVLF.

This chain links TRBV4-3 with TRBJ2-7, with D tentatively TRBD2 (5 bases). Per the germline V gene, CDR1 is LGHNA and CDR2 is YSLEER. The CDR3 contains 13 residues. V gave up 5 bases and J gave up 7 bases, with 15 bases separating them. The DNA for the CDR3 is TGCGCCAGCAGCAGCCATGAGTCGGGGGAGCAGTACTTC. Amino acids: CASSSHESGEQYF.

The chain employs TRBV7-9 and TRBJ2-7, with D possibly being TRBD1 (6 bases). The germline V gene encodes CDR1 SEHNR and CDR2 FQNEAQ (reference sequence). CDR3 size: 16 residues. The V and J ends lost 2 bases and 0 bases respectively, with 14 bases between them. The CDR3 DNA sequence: TGTGCCAGCAGCTTACCTTTGGACAGACCCTCCTACGAGCAGTACTTC. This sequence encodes CASSLPLDRPSYEQYF.

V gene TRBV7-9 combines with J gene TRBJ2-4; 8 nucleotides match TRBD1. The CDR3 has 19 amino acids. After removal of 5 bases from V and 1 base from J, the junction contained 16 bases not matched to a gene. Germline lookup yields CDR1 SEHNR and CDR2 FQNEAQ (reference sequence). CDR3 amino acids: CASSQTGVGFFEAKNIQYF. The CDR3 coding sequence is TGTGCCAGCAGCCAGACAGGGGTTGGTTTTTTTGAGGCCAAAAACATTCAGTACTTC.

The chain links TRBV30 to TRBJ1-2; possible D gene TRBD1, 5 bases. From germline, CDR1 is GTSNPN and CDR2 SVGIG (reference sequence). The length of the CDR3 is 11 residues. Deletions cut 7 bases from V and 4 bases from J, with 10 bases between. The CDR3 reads CASDRVYGYTF. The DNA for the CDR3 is TGTGCCTCCGACAGAGTCTATGGCTACACCTTC.

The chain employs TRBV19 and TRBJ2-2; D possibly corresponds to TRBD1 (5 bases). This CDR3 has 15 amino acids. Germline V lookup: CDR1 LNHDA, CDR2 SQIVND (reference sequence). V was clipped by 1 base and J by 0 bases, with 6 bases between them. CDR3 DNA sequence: TGTGCCAGTAGTATAGTAGGGGCGAACACCGGGGAGCTGTTTTTT. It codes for CASSIVGANTGELFF.

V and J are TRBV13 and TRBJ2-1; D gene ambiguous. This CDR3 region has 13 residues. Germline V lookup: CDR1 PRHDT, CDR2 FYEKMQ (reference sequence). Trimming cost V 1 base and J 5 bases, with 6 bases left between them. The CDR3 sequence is CASSLDSDNEQFF. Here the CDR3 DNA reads TGTGCCAGCAGCTTAGACAGCGACAATGAGCAGTTCTTC.